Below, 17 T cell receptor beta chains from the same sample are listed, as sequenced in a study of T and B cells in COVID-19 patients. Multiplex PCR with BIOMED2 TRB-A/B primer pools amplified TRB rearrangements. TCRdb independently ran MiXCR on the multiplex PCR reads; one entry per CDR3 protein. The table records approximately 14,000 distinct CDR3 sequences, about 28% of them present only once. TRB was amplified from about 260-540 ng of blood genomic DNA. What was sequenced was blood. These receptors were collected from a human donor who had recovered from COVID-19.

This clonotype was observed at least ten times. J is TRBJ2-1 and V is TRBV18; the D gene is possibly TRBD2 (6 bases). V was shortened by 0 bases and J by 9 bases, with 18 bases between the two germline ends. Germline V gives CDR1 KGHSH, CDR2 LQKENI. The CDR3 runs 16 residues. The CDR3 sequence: CASSPPKAGPLGEQFF. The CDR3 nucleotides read TGTGCCAGCTCACCACCGAAAGCGGGCCCCCTTGGTGAGCAGTTCTTC.

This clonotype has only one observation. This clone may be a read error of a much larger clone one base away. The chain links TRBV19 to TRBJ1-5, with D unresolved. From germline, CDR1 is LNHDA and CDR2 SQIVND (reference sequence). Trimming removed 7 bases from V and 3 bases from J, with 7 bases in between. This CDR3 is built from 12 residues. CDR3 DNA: TGTGCCAGTACGGATATCAATCAGCCCCAGCATTTT. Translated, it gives CASTDINQPQHF.

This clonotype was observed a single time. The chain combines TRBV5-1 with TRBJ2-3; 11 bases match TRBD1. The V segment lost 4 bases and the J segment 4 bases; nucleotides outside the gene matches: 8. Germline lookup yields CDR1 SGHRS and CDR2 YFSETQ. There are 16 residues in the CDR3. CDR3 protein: CASSRWTGGEADTQYF. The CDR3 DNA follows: TGCGCCAGCAGCAGATGGACAGGGGGCGAGGCAGATACGCAGTATTTT.

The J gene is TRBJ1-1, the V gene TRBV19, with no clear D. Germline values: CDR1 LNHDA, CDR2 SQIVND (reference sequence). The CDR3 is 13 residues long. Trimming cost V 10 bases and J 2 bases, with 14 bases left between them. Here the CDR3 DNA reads TGTGCCACCCAAAAGGAGGCTAACACTGAAGCTTTCTTT. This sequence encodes CATQKEANTEAFF.

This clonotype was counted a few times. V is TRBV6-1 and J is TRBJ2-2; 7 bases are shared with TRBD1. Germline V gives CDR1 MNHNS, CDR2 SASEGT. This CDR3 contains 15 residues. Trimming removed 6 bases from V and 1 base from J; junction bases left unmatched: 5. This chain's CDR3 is CASRVRDRNTGELFF. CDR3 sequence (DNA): TGTGCCAGCAGGGTCCGGGACAGGAACACCGGGGAGCTGTTTTTT.

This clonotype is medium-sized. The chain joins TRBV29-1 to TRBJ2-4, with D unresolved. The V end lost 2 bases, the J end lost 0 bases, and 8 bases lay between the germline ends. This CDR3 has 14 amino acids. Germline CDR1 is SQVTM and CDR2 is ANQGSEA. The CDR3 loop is CSVEFVTAKNIQYF. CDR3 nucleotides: TGCAGCGTTGAATTCGTCACAGCCAAAAACATTCAGTACTTC.

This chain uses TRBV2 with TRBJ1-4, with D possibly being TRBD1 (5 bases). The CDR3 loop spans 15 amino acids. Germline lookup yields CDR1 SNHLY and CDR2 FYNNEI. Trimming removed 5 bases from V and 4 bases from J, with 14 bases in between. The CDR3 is CASSPNGGDNEKLFF. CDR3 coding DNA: TGTGCCAGCAGTCCAAACGGGGGGGATAATGAAAAACTGTTTTTT.

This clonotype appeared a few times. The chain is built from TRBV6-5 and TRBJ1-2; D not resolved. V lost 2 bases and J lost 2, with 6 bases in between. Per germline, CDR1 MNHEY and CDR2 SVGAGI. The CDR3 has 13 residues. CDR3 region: CASSYAENYGYTF. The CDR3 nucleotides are TGTGCCAGCAGTTACGCGGAAAACTATGGCTACACCTTC.

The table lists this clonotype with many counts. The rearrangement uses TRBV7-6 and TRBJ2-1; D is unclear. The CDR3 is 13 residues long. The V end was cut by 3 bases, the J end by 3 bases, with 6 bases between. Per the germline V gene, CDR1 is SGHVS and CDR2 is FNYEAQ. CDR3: CASSFQSYNEQFF. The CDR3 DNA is TGTGCCAGCAGCTTTCAAAGCTACAATGAGCAGTTCTTC.

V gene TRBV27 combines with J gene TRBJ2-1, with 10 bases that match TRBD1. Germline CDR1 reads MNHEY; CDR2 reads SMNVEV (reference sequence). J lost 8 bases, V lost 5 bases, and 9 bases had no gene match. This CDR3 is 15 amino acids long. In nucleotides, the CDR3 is TGTGCCAGCAGTGCTTCGGGACAGGGGATAGATGAGCAGTTCTTC. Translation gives CASSASGQGIDEQFF.

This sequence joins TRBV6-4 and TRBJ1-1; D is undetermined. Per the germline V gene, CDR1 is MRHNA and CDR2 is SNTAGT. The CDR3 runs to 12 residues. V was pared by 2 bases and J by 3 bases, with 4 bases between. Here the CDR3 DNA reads TGTGCCAGCAGTGACGGAGACACTGAAGCTTTCTTT. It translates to CASSDGDTEAFF.

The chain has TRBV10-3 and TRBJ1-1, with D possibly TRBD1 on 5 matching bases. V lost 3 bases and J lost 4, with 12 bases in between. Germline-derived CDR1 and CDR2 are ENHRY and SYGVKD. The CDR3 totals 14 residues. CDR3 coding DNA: TGTGCCATCAGTGAAGGGGCGGACGGCACTGAAGCTTTCTTT. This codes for CAISEGADGTEAFF.

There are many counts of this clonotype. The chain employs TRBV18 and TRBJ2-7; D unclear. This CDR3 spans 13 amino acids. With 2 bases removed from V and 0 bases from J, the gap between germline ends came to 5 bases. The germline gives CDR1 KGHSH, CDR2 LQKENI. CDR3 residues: CASSPKRSYEQYF. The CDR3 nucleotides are TGTGCCAGCTCACCAAAGCGCTCCTACGAGCAGTACTTC.

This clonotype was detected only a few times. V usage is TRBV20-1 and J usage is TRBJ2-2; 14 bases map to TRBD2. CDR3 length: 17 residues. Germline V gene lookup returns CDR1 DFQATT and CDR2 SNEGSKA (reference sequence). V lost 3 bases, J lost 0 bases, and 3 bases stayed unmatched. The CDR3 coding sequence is TGCAGTGCTAGGGGGACTAGCGGGGGTGCGAACACCGGGGAGCTGTTTTTT. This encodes CSARGTSGGANTGELFF.

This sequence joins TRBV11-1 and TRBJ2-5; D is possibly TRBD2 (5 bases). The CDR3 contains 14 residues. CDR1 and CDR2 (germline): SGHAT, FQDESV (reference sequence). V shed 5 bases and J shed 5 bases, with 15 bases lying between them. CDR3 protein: CASSLDRGGETQYF. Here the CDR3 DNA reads TGTGCCAGCAGCCTCGACCGAGGAGGTGAGACCCAGTACTTC.

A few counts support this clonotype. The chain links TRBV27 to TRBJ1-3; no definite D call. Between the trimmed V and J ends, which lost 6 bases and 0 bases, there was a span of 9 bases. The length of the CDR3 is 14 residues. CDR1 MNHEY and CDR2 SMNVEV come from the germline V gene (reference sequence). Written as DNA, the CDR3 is TGTGCCAGCAGGGAAAGGGACTCTGGAAACACCATATATTTT. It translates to CASRERDSGNTIYF.

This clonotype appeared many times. CDR3 residues: CASSLGGILGGYTF. Written as DNA, the CDR3 is TGTGCCAGCAGCTTGGGGGGAATCCTGGGAGGCTACACCTTC. The chain carries TRBV5-4 and TRBJ1-2, with unresolved D. This CDR3 comprises 14 residues. The V gene's germline CDR1 is SGHNT and CDR2 YYREEE (reference sequence). V was cut by 0 bases and J by 8 bases, with 14 bases left in between.